These T cell receptor beta chains were read from a single sample in a study of OX40 agonist ivuxolimab in advanced cancers. Profiling relied on immunoSEQ multiplex PCR, and the TCRdb table lists in-frame clones only, not all of them. The data contain about 110,000 clones, approximately 90% of them singletons. The sample in question was CD4+ or CD8+ T cells sorted from blood, obtained in a trial of the OX40 agonist ivuxolimab. These receptors were taken from an adult with an advanced solid tumor such as melanoma, head and neck, liver or kidney cancer. Both conserved end residues are part of each CDR3. The D gene is left open where the match is weak. The size field is filled for only some rows; it gives once, few, many or a size class.

d_call	cdr3_length	v_call	clone_size	j_call	cdr3_aa	cdr3_nt
TRBD1	14	TRBV7-3	-	TRBJ2-7	CASSLSGTGYEQYF	TGTGCCAGCAGCTTATCGGGGACAGGGTATGAGCAGTACTTC
-	12	TRBV29-1	-	TRBJ2-5	CSVWLFQETQYF	TGCAGCGTTTGGTTGTTCCAAGAGACCCAGTACTTC
TRBD2	17	TRBV6-1	-	TRBJ2-2	CASSGGAGVNIAGELFF	TGTGCCAGCAGTGGCGGGGCGGGGGTGAATATCGCCGGGGAGCTGTTTTTT
-	14	TRBV27	-	TRBJ1-4	CASRPSGLPEKLFF	TGTGCCAGCAGACCATCCGGGCTGCCTGAAAAACTGTTTTTT
-	16	TRBV19	-	TRBJ1-5	CASSIDLRVTNQPQHF	TGTGCCAGTAGTATAGACCTCCGGGTCACGAATCAGCCCCAGCATTTT
-	15	TRBV5-4	-	TRBJ2-4	CASSRRVSSGNIQYF	TGTGCCAGCAGCCGCAGGGTTTCCAGTGGGAACATTCAGTACTTC
TRBD2	15	TRBV5-1	-	TRBJ2-2	CASSFSSGIGGELFF	TGCGCCAGCAGCTTCAGTAGCGGGATAGGCGGGGAGCTGTTTTTT
TRBD1	15	TRBV5-8	-	TRBJ2-7	CASSFNRGALYEQYF	TGTGCCAGCAGCTTCAACAGGGGGGCGTTGTACGAGCAGTACTTC
-	15	TRBV5-6	-	TRBJ2-7	CASSSWAQSSYEQYF	TGTGCCAGCAGCTCCTGGGCACAGAGCTCCTACGAGCAGTACTTC
-	13	TRBV6-4	-	TRBJ2-2	CASSPLAGGELFF	TGTGCCAGCAGTCCTCTAGCCGGCGGGGAGCTGTTTTTT
-	12	TRBV6-5	-	TRBJ2-7	CASRLLPGEQYF	TGTGCCAGTAGACTTCTCCCAGGGGAGCAGTACTTC
-	13	TRBV7-9	-	TRBJ1-1	CASSLGQLTEAFF	TGTGCCAGCAGCTTAGGGCAGCTCACTGAAGCTTTCTTT
-	13	TRBV5-6	-	TRBJ2-5	CASSFGEGETQYF	TGTGCCAGCAGCTTCGGTGAGGGGGAGACCCAGTACTTC
-	15	TRBV5-4	-	TRBJ1-5	CASSLRGNSNQPQHF	TGTGCCAGCAGCTTGAGGGGGAATAGCAATCAGCCCCAGCATTTT
-	13	TRBV2	once	TRBJ1-2	CATVWDRNYGYTF	TGTGCCACAGTGTGGGACCGTAACTATGGCTACACCTTC
-	14	TRBV19	once	TRBJ2-7	CASSTGRNSYEQYF	TGTGCCAGTAGCACGGGACGGAACTCCTATGAGCAGTACTTC
TRBD1	15	TRBV5-8	once	TRBJ2-3	CASSLVGGWTDTQYF	TGTGCCAGCAGCTTGGTAGGGGGCTGGACAGATACGCAGTATTTT
-	14	TRBV19	-	TRBJ1-4	CASVGQFANEKLFF	TGTGCCAGTGTTGGACAGTTCGCGAATGAAAAACTGTTTTTT
TRBD2	15	TRBV5-4	-	TRBJ2-5	CASSPPGGRQETQYF	TGTGCCAGCAGCCCGCCGGGGGGGCGCCAAGAGACCCAGTACTTC
-	12	TRBV18	-	TRBJ2-1	CASSPGGDEQFF	TGTGCCAGCTCACCAGGTGGAGATGAGCAGTTCTTC
TRBD1	14	TRBV19	once	TRBJ1-2	CASSAGTAIYGYTF	TGTGCCAGTAGCGCCGGGACAGCTATCTATGGCTACACCTTC
-	13	TRBV19	-	TRBJ2-7	CASRTGSSYEQYF	TGTGCCAGTAGGACAGGATCATCCTACGAGCAGTACTTC
-	13	TRBV29-1	few	TRBJ1-2	CSVELRAYYGYTF	TGCAGCGTTGAGCTGAGAGCATACTATGGCTACACCTTC
-	14	TRBV28	-	TRBJ2-4	CASLLTGSKNIQYF	TGTGCCAGCCTCCTTACGGGGTCCAAAAACATTCAGTACTTC
TRBD1	14	TRBV2	-	TRBJ2-7	CASKETGPLYEQYF	TGTGCCAGCAAGGAGACAGGGCCTTTATACGAGCAGTACTTC
TRBD2	13	TRBV5-4	-	TRBJ2-1	CASSSGRGDEQFF	TGTGCCAGCAGCTCCGGGCGGGGGGATGAGCAGTTCTTC
-	14	TRBV14	-	TRBJ2-3	CASSQGLGTDTQYF	TGTGCCAGCAGCCAAGGCCTCGGCACAGATACGCAGTATTTT
-	11	TRBV6-6	-	TRBJ2-7	CASSPSYEQYF	TGTGCCAGCAGCCCTTCCTACGAGCAGTACTTC
-	14	TRBV30	few	TRBJ1-5	CAWSPRGAGQPQHF	TGTGCCTGGAGTCCCAGGGGTGCCGGTCAGCCCCAGCATTTT
-	13	TRBV6-6	-	TRBJ1-1	CASVFRWGLGAFF	TGTGCCAGCGTTTTCAGGTGGGGGCTAGGTGCTTTCTTT
TRBD2	17	TRBV9	-	TRBJ2-3	CASSAEGTSGFTDTQYF	TGTGCCAGCAGCGCCGAGGGGACTAGCGGCTTCACAGATACGCAGTATTTT
-	14	TRBV5-6	-	TRBJ1-5	CASSLSGGNQPQHF	TGTGCCAGCAGCTTGTCGGGGGGCAATCAGCCCCAGCATTTT
TRBD2	15	TRBV5-4	once	TRBJ2-3	CASSRGLAGTDTQYF	TGTGCCAGCAGCAGGGGACTAGCGGGAACAGATACGCAGTATTTT
-	13	TRBV7-2	-	TRBJ1-5	CASSSRTLQPQHF	TGTGCCAGCAGCTCTCGGACTTTACAGCCCCAGCATTTT
-	12	TRBV30	-	TRBJ1-2	CAWGRVNYGYTF	TGTGCCTGGGGAAGGGTGAACTATGGCTACACCTTC
-	12	TRBV5-4	-	TRBJ2-1	CASSLSRDLEVF	TGTGCCAGCAGCTTGAGCAGGGACTTGGAAGTCTTC
TRBD1	13	TRBV19	-	TRBJ2-5	CASSPDREETQYF	TGTGCCAGTAGCCCGGACAGGGAAGAGACCCAGTACTTC
TRBD1	13	TRBV28	medium-sized	TRBJ1-2	CASSPGTGYGYTF	TGTGCCAGCAGTCCCGGGACAGGGTATGGCTACACCTTC
-	14	TRBV11-1	-	TRBJ1-1	CASSQDGIGPEAFF	TGTGCCAGCAGCCAGGACGGGATCGGCCCTGAAGCTTTCTTT
-	18	TRBV21-1	-	TRBJ2-7	CASSKAKDWTGGRYEQYF	TGTGCCAGCAGCAAAGCGAAAGACTGGACAGGGGGCAGGTACGAGCAGTACTTC